This T cell receptor (beta chain) was documented in a study of T cells expressing NK-cell markers. Looking at the study overall: Most of the eight sequenced donors tested HCMV-seropositive; one tested seronegative. Notes on the study in general: Leadership of the CD3+CD56-NKG2C+ fraction also belonged to these clonotypes in a handful of donors.

Germline-derived CDR1 and CDR2 are MNHEY and SVGEGT. The CDR3 sequence is 15 residues long. TCRdb re-called the 5' RACE reads and gives one entry per CDR3 protein, without DNA. The sample table includes under 500,000 distinct CDR3 sequences. Points on this clonotype: Its target is not known.

Sequencing was done on a sample of blood T cells: a sorted CD56 or NKG2C T cell subset, CD4+ or CD8+ T cells, or bulk PBMC T cells (not recorded which). The clonotype was recovered from a woman aged 18-70 years in good health. The rearrangement joins TRBV6-2 or TRBV6-3 to TRBJ2-5; TCRdb proposes TRBD1, but this gene call is untestable without DNA. CDR3 loop: CASSFLGQQQETQYF.